This T cell receptor beta chain was sequenced during a study of T cell repertoires in cytomegalovirus infection. For the study at large: Public TCR beta signature analysis indicated the presence of both CMV infection and matching HLA type.

V lost 6 bases and J lost 5; bases outside the gene matches: 9. The V gene's germline CDR1 is MDHEN and CDR2 SYDVKM. CDR3 size: 16 residues. TCRdb itself ran the reads through MiXCR, one entry per CDR3 protein. This sample carries approximately 500,000 distinct CDR3 sequences, more than 30% of them seen once, and the ten largest clones take roughly 15%. This clonotype was found a few times. Its specificity is not known. Study-level findings and limits: Summed frequency of shared TCR beta families picked out CMV carriers who also had the relevant HLA. HLA-C-restricted CMV clonotypes gave the most frequent clonotype in two of eight donors.

The TCR sequence derives from a human donor in good health (CMV status not recorded). Some clones in this sample may be carry-over from other donors' samples. This sample comprised cultured PBMCs, obtained from culture after CMV antigen stimulation. V is TRBV28 and J is TRBJ2-3, with 12 nucleotides matching TRBD2. CDR3 DNA sequence: TGTGCCAGCAGACACTCTAGCGGGAGGGCGGGAGATACGCAGTATTTT. Its protein product is CASRHSSGRAGDTQYF. Based on the CDR3 plus reference TRBV28 and TRBJ2-3, the full variable domain is DVKVTQSSRYLVKRTGEKVFLECVQDMDHENMFWYRQDPGLGLRLIYFSYDVKMKEKGDIPEGYSVSREKKERFSLILESASTNQTSMYLCASRHSSGRAGDTQYFGPGTRLTVL.